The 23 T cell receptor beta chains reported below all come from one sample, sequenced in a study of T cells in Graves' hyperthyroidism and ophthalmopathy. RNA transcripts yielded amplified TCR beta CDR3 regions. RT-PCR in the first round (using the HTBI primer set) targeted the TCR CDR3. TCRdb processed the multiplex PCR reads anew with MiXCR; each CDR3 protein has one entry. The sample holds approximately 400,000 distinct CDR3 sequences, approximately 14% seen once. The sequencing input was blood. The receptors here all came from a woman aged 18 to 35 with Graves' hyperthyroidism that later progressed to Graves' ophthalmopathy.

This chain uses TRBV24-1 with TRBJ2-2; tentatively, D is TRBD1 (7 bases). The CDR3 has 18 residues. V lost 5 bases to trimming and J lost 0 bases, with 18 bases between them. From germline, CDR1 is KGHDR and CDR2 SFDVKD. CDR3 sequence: CATSAPTGGQTNTGELFF. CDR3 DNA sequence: TGTGCCACCAGTGCCCCTACCGGGGGACAGACGAACACCGGGGAGCTGTTTTTT.

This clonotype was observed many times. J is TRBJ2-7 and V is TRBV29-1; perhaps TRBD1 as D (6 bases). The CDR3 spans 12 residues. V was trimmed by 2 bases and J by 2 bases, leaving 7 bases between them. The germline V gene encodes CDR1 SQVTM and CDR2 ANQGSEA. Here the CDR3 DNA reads TGCAGCGTTGAACAGGGGCCCTACGAGCAGTACTTC. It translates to CSVEQGPYEQYF.

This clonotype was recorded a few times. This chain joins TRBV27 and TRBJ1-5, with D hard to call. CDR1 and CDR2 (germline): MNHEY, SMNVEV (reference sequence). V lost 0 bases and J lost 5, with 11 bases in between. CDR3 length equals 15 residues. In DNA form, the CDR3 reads TGTGCCAGCAGTTTATCTATCTTTTCTCATCAGCCCCAGCATTTT. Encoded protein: CASSLSIFSHQPQHF.

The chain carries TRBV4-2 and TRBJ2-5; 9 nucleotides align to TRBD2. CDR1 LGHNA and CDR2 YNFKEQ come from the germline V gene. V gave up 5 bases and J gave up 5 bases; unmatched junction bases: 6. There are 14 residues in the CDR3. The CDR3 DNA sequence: TGTGCCAGCAGCGTAGCGAGCGGGAGGGAGACCCAGTACTTC. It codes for CASSVASGRETQYF.

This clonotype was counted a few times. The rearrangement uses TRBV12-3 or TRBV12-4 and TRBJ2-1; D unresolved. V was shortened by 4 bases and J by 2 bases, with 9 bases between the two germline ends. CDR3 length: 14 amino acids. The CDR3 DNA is TGTGCCAGCAGTTATATGGACGCCTACAATGAGCAGTTCTTC. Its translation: CASSYMDAYNEQFF.

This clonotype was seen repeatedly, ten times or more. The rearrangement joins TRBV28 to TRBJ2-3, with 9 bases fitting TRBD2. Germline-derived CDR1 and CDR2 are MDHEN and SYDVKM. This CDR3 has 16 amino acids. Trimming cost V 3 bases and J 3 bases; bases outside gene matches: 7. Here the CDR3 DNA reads TGTGCCAGCAGTTTGGGGGGCGGGAGGGGAACAGATACGCAGTATTTT. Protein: CASSLGGGRGTDTQYF.

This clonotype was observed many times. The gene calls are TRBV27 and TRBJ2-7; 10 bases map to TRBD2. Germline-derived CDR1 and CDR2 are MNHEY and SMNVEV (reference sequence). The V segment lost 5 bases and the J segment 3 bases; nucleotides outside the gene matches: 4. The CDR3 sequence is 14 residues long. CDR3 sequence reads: CASSPGLANYEQYF. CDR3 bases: TGTGCCAGCAGTCCGGGACTAGCGAACTACGAGCAGTACTTC.

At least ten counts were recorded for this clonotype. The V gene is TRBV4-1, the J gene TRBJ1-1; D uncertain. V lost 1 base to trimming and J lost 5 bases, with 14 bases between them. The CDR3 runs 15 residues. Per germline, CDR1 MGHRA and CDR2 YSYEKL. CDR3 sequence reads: CASSQGPQVETEAFF. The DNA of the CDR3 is TGCGCCAGCAGCCAAGGCCCCCAGGTGGAGACTGAAGCTTTCTTT.

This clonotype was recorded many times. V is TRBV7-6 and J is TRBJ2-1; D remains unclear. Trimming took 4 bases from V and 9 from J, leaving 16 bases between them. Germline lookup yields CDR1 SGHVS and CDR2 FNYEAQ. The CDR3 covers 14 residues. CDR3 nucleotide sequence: TGTGCCAGCAGCTCCCAAGCCTCACGGTCTGAGCAGTTCTTC. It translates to CASSSQASRSEQFF.

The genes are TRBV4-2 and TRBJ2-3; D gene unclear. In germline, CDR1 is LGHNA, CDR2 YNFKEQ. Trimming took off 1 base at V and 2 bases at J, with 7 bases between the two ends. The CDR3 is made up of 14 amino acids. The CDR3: CASSQGATTDTQYF. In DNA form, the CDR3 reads TGTGCCAGCAGCCAAGGCGCGACCACAGATACGCAGTATTTT.

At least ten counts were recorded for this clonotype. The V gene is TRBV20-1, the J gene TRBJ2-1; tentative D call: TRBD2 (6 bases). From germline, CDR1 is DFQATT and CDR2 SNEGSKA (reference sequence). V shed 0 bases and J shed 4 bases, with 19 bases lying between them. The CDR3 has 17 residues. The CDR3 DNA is TGCAGTGCTAGAGATCAAAGCCAAAGGAGGGCTTACAATGAGCAGTTCTTC. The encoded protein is CSARDQSQRRAYNEQFF.

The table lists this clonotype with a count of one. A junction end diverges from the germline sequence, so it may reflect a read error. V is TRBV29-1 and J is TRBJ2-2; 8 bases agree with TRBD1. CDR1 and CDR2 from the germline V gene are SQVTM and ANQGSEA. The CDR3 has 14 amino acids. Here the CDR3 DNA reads TGCAGCGCTCTGACAGGGGCGAACACCGGGGAGCGGTTTTTT. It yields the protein CSALTGANTGERFF.

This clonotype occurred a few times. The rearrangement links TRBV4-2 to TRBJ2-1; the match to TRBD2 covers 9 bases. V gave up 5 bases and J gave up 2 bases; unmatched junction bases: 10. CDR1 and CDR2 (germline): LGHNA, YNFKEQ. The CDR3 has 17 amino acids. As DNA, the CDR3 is TGTGCCAGCAGCAGAATCCCGACTAGCGGAACCTACAATGAGCAGTTCTTC. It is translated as CASSRIPTSGTYNEQFF.

CDR3 loop: CASSLGTGGLTYEQYF. In DNA form, the CDR3 reads TGTGCCAGCAGCCTTGGGACAGGGGGCCTGACCTACGAGCAGTACTTC. V is TRBV4-2 and J is TRBJ2-7, with 12 bases fitting TRBD1. Germline CDR1 and CDR2: LGHNA and YNFKEQ. V lost 4 bases, J lost 2 bases, and 6 bases stayed unmatched. The CDR3 has 16 residues.

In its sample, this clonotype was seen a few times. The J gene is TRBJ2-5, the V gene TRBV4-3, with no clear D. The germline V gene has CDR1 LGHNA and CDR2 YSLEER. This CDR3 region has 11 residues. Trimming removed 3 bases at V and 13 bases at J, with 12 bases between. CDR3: CASSQGNDRYF. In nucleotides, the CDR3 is TGCGCCAGCAGCCAGGGAAATGACCGGTACTTC.

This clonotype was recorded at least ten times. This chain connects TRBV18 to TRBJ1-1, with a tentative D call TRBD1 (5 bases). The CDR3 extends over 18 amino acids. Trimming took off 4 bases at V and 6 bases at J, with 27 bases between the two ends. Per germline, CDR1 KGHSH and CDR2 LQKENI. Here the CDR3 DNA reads TGTGCCAGCTCACGTCGACTTAGGGACGCCGGTGGAGGGGCTGAAGCTTTCTTT. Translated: CASSRRLRDAGGGAEAFF.

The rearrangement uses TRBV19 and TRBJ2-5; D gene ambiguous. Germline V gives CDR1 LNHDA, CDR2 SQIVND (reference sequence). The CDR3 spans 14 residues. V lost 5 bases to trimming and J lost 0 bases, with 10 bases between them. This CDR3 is CASSADGYQETQYF. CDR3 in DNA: TGTGCCAGTAGTGCCGACGGATACCAAGAGACCCAGTACTTC.

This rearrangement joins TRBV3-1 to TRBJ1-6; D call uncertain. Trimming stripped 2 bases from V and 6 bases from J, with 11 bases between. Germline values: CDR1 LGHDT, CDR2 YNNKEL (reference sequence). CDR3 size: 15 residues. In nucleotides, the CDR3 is TGTGCCAGCAGCCAATTTAAGGGAGTTAATTCACCCCTCCACTTT. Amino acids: CASSQFKGVNSPLHF.

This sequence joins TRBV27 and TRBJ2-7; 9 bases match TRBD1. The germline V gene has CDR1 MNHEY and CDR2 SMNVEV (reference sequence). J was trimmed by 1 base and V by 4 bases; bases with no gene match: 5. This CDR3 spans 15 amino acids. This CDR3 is CASSSDRGWSYEQYF. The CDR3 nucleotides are TGTGCCAGCAGTTCCGACAGGGGGTGGTCCTACGAGCAGTACTTC.

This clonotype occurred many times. CDR3 residues: CASTPGLAGVSEQFF. In DNA form, the CDR3 reads TGTGCCAGCACCCCTGGACTAGCGGGAGTTAGTGAGCAGTTCTTC. The chain combines TRBV6-1 with TRBJ2-1, with 13 nucleotides matching TRBD2. V dropped 7 bases and J dropped 9; count of bases not matched to a gene: 9. The germline V gene encodes CDR1 MNHNS and CDR2 SASEGT. This CDR3 region has 15 residues.

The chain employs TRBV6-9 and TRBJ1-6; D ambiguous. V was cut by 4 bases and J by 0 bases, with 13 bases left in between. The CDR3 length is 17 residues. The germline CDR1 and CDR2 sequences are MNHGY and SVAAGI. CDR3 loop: CASSSSPQSSYNSPLHF. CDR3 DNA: TGTGCCAGCAGTTCATCCCCCCAGAGCTCCTATAATTCACCCCTCCACTTT.

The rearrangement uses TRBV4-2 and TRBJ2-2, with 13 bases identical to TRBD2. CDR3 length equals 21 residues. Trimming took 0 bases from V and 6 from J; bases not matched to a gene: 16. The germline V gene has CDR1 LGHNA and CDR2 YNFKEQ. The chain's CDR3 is CASSQDGRTSGSFIDAGELFF. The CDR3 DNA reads TGTGCCAGCAGCCAAGATGGGCGGACTAGCGGGAGTTTTATTGACGCCGGGGAGCTGTTTTTT.

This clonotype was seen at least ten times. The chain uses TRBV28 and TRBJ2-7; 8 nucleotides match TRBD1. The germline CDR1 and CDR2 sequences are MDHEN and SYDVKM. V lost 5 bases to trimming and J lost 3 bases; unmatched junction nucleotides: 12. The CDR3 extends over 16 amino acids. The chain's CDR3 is CASSTWRGQVNYEQYF. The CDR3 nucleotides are TGTGCCAGCAGTACCTGGCGGGGACAGGTTAACTACGAGCAGTACTTC.